These T cell receptor beta chains were read from a single sample in a study of cytomegalovirus exposure and HLA in healthy donors. TCRdb's copy holds only in-frame clones and misses some; the assay was immunoSEQ multiplex PCR. Among about 100,000 clones listed, 65% to 80% were seen once. Input material: PBMCs. The receptor set was obtained from a male donor in good health and CMV-seronegative. CDR3s include the opening cysteine and the closing phenylalanine or tryptophan. The D gene is left open where the match is weak. Size is stated for part of the rows, as once, few or many counts, or as a class when the clone is expanded.

V gene	clone size	D gene	J gene	CDR3 DNA	CDR3 protein
TRBV2	NA	NA	TRBJ1-4	TGTGCCAGCAGCGATAACTTAGACAGGCGTGCTGAAAAACTGTTTTTT	CASSDNLDRRAEKLFF
TRBV7-8	once	NA	TRBJ2-7	TGTGCCAGCAGCTTAATGGCTCAGAGGGCCTACGAGCAGTACTTC	CASSLMAQRAYEQYF
TRBV11-2	NA	NA	TRBJ1-1	TGTGCCAGCAACCTAGGACAGAACACTGAAGCTTTCTTT	CASNLGQNTEAFF
TRBV5-1	NA	NA	TRBJ1-1	TGCGCCAGCAGCTTGGGCCCGGGGGGGGCCACTGAAGCTTTCTTT	CASSLGPGGATEAFF
TRBV4-1	NA	NA	TRBJ2-7	TGCGCCAGCAGCCACGGGAACTCCTACGAGCAGTACTTC	CASSHGNSYEQYF
TRBV15	once	TRBD1	TRBJ1-2	TGTGCCACCAGCAGAAGGGACAGACCTAACTATGGCTACACCTTC	CATSRRDRPNYGYTF
TRBV2	once	NA	TRBJ2-7	TGTGCCAGCATAGGGAGTTCTGGGTACGAGCAGTACTTC	CASIGSSGYEQYF
TRBV27	NA	NA	TRBJ2-5	TGTGCCAGCAGCTCCCTCGCGCGTCTGGAGACCCAGTACTTC	CASSSLARLETQYF
TRBV28	few	TRBD1	TRBJ1-2	TGTGCCAGCAGGTTTACAGGGGGCCTGAACTCCTATGGCTACACCTTC	CASRFTGGLNSYGYTF
TRBV5-4	once	TRBD2	TRBJ2-2	TGTGCCAGCAGTCGGGGACTAGCGGGAGTCGGGGAGCTGTTTTTT	CASSRGLAGVGELFF
TRBV29-1	NA	NA	TRBJ1-1	TGCAGCGTACGCCGAGGAGGGAAGACTGAAGCTTTCTTT	CSVRRGGKTEAFF
TRBV2	few	NA	TRBJ2-7	TGTGCCAGCAGTGAAGGGTGGGGGGTTGAGCAGTACTTC	CASSEGWGVEQYF
TRBV7-2	NA	NA	TRBJ1-1	TGTGCCAGCAGCTTTCAAGGAGGCACTGAAGCTTTCTTT	CASSFQGGTEAFF
TRBV6-1	few	TRBD1	TRBJ2-5	TGTGCCAGCAGTGGGAAGGACAGGGGTCAGACCCAGTACTTC	CASSGKDRGQTQYF
TRBV29-1	NA	NA	TRBJ2-7	TGCAGCGTTGTAGAGAGCGGCTACGAGCAGTACTTC	CSVVESGYEQYF
TRBV5-1	NA	NA	TRBJ1-4	TGCGCCAGCAGCTTGAGGCAGGGTGGTGAAAAACTGTTTTTT	CASSLRQGGEKLFF
TRBV5-1	NA	TRBD2	TRBJ2-5	TGCGCCAGCAGCTTCGGGACTAGCGGAGGGGAGACCCAGTACTTC	CASSFGTSGGETQYF
TRBV10-1	NA	TRBD1	TRBJ2-2	TGCGCCAGCAGTGGGGGGACAGGGGACAACGCCGGGGAGCTGTTTTTT	CASSGGTGDNAGELFF
TRBV4-2	NA	TRBD2	TRBJ2-1	TGTGCCAGCAGCGCCACTCCGTTCGGGGGGGCCGCCGCCAATGAGCAGTTCTTC	CASSATPFGGAAANEQFF
TRBV15	NA	NA	TRBJ1-2	TGTGCCACCAGCACTGACGGAGGCGCCGGCTATGGCTACACCTTC	CATSTDGGAGYGYTF
TRBV2	few	NA	TRBJ1-4	TGTGCCAGCAGTGCGGGGGTTGCAACTAATGAAAAACTGTTTTTT	CASSAGVATNEKLFF
TRBV7-6	NA	NA	TRBJ1-1	TGTGCCAGCAGCTTAGCGTGGCGGGGAGAAGCTTTCTTT	CASSLAWRGEAFF